These 16 T cell receptor beta chains came from one sample sequenced in a study of ipilimumab plus nivolumab after autologous stem cell transplantation (dated by TCRdb to the early 2020s). Library preparation was by the immunoSEQ multiplex PCR assay. The source is immuneACCESS, and TCRdb retained only in-frame sequences with V and J called. Part of the clones is not carried over; for the studies checked, unresolved V genes explain less than half of this, and the remainder is unexplained. The sample table lists 15,000 to 20,000 clones, approximately 80% of them with a count of one. Clones ranked in the top ten supply 23% of the sample. Sequences were derived from PBMCs, sampled in a trial of ipilimumab plus nivolumab as post-transplant consolidation. Receptors were obtained from a male donor with diffuse large B-cell lymphoma.

The sample holds one count of this clone. The rearrangement joins TRBV28 to TRBJ1-1, with 9 bases aligning to TRBD1. CDR1 is MDHEN, CDR2 SYDVKM, per germline. The CDR3 loop spans 14 amino acids. V gave up 7 bases and J gave up 2 bases; unmatched junction bases: 5. CDR3 residues: CASTEQGANTEAFF. CDR3 DNA: TGTGCCAGCACCGAACAGGGGGCCAACACTGAAGCTTTCTTT. The full variable domain, with the rest looked up from reference TRBV28 and TRBJ1-1, is DVKVTQSSRYLVKRTGEKVFLECVQDMDHENMFWYRQDPGLGLRLIYFSYDVKMKEKGDIPEGYSVSREKKERFSLILESASTNQTSMYLCASTEQGANTEAFFGQGTRLTVV.

CDR3 region: CASSNREARAKNIQYF. The DNA of the CDR3 is TGTGCCAGCAGCAACAGGGAGGCGAGGGCCAAAAACATTCAGTACTTC. V usage is TRBV5-6 and J usage is TRBJ2-4; D may correspond to TRBD1 or TRBD2 (6 bases each). V gave up 4 bases and J gave up 1 base, with 15 bases separating them. The CDR3 sequence is 16 residues long. Per the germline V gene, CDR1 is SGHDT and CDR2 is YYEEEE.

The rearrangement joins TRBV7-9 to TRBJ1-6, with D maybe TRBD1 (6 bases). The CDR3 length is 14 residues. The germline CDR1 and CDR2 sequences are SEHNR and FQNEAQ (reference sequence). Trimming shortened V by 2 bases and J by 7 bases, and 9 bases separated the two germline ends. CDR3 region: CASSLRQENSPLHF. The DNA for the CDR3 is TGTGCCAGCAGCTTAAGACAGGAGAATTCACCCCTCCACTTT.

The chain links TRBV13 to TRBJ2-5; D remains ambiguous. This CDR3 contains 15 residues. V lost 5 bases and J 1 base, leaving 14 bases between the germline ends. Germline loops: CDR1 PRHDT, CDR2 FYEKMQ (reference sequence). DNA of the CDR3: TGTGCCAGCAGCCTAAGGACCGGGCCCCAAGAGACCCAGTACTTC. Protein sequence: CASSLRTGPQETQYF.

The rearrangement uses TRBV6-5 and TRBJ2-1; 11 bases line up with TRBD2. Germline CDR1 reads MNHEY; CDR2 reads SVGAGI. The ends lost 7 bases at V and 6 bases at J; junction bases unmatched: 8. The CDR3 contains 15 residues. CDR3 in DNA: TGTGCCAGCACCCCCTATAGCGGGGGGGCCAATGAGCAGTTCTTC. Translation gives CASTPYSGGANEQFF.

This sequence joins TRBV12-2 and TRBJ2-7. TRBV12-2 is flagged as a pseudogene. The CDR3 loop spans 17 amino acids. As DNA, the CDR3 is TGTGCAAGTCGCTCCACCTCCCCTCGGGACGCCCCTTACGAGCAGTACTTC. Translating gives CASRSTSPRDAPYEQYF.

The V and J genes are TRBV25-1 and TRBJ1-4; weak D call: TRBD1 (6 bases). V shed 5 bases and J shed 0 bases, with 10 bases lying between them. The CDR3 sequence is 15 residues long. The germline V gene encodes CDR1 MGHDK and CDR2 SYGVNS. CDR3 amino acids: CASSKGGATNEKLFF. The CDR3 DNA reads as TGTGCCAGCAGTAAAGGGGGGGCAACTAATGAAAAACTGTTTTTT. Variable domain in full (rest from reference TRBV25-1 and TRBJ1-4): EADIYQTPRYLVIGTGKKITLECSQTMGHDKMYWYQQDPGMELHLIHYSYGVNSTEKGDLSSESTVSRIRTEHFPLTLESARPSHTSQYLCASSKGGATNEKLFFGSGTQLSVL.

The chain combines TRBV7-3 with TRBJ2-3; no clear D gene. The ends were cut back, 5 bases at V and 4 bases at J, with 10 bases in the middle. This CDR3 is 13 amino acids long. Germline-derived CDR1 and CDR2 are SGHTA and FQGTGA. CDR3 DNA sequence: TGTGCCAGCAGCCCAGGACCAGCAGATACGCAGTATTTT. Its translation: CASSPGPADTQYF.

V gene TRBV28 combines with J gene TRBJ2-1, with D possibly being TRBD1 (5 bases). Germline V gene data show CDR1 as MDHEN and CDR2 as SYDVKM. V was trimmed by 5 bases and J by 9 bases, leaving 11 bases between them. The CDR3 runs to 12 residues. The CDR3 spells CASSAGISEQFF. In DNA, the CDR3 is TGTGCCAGCAGTGCAGGGATAAGTGAGCAGTTCTTC.

The chain uses TRBV11-2 and TRBJ2-3; TRBD2 aligns across 8 bases. CDR3 size: 16 residues. Germline loops: CDR1 SGHAT, CDR2 FQNNGV. The trim removed 5 bases at V and 2 bases at J, leaving 9 bases unmatched. CDR3 nucleotide sequence: TGTGCCAGCAGCCGAAGCGGGGGCAGGTTCACAGATACGCAGTATTTT. Translation gives CASSRSGGRFTDTQYF.

The chain uses TRBV27 and TRBJ2-3; no reliable D call. Germline V gene data show CDR1 as MNHEY and CDR2 as SMNVEV (reference sequence). The CDR3 has 14 residues. The V gene lost 3 bases and the J gene lost 4 bases, with 11 bases spanning the gap. The CDR3 loop reads CASSFGVRADTQYF. CDR3 sequence (DNA): TGTGCCAGCAGTTTCGGCGTAAGGGCAGATACGCAGTATTTT.

The chain uses TRBV7-2 and TRBJ1-2; 8 nucleotides agree with TRBD1. Germline CDR1 reads SGHTA; CDR2 reads FQGNSA. This CDR3 spans 17 amino acids. The V segment lost 1 base and the J segment 0 bases; nucleotides outside the gene matches: 7. CDR3 protein: CASSLDAGQDPNYGYTF. The DNA for the CDR3 is TGTGCCAGCAGCTTAGATGCGGGACAGGATCCTAACTATGGCTACACCTTC.

The chain links TRBV7-9 to TRBJ2-5, with D perhaps TRBD2 (7 bases). The CDR3 totals 14 residues. Germline V CDR1 and CDR2: SEHNR, FQNEAQ (reference sequence). V shed 3 bases and J shed 1 base, with 9 bases lying between them. CDR3 sequence reads: CASSFGGPQETQYF. The CDR3 DNA follows: TGTGCCAGCAGCTTCGGGGGGCCCCAAGAGACCCAGTACTTC. The full variable domain, in which reference TRBV7-9 and TRBJ2-5 provide the parts outside the CDR3, is DTGVSQNPRHKITKRGQNVTFRCDPISEHNRLYWYRQTLGQGPEFLTYFQNEAQLEKSRLLSDRFSAERPKGSFSTLEIQRTEQGDSAMYLCASSFGGPQETQYFGPGTRLLVL.

This chain connects TRBV19 to TRBJ2-7, with a possible D match to TRBD2 (5 bases). CDR3 length equals 15 residues. Germline CDR1 reads LNHDA; CDR2 reads SQIVND (reference sequence). The germline V and J ends were trimmed by 2 bases and 5 bases, with 16 bases remaining between them. This CDR3 is CASSIRGLSGHEQYF. The CDR3 region has the DNA TGTGCCAGTAGTATAAGAGGACTTTCTGGGCACGAGCAGTACTTC.

This clone was detected only a few times. This chain connects TRBV27 to TRBJ2-7, with a weak D call TRBD2 (7 bases). In germline, CDR1 is MNHEY, CDR2 SMNVEV (reference sequence). The CDR3 extends over 15 amino acids. V shed 5 bases and J shed 4 bases, with 18 bases lying between them. The CDR3 DNA reads TGTGCCAGCAGTGCAGGCGGGGGCTGGGCGTACGAGCAGTACTTC. It encodes CASSAGGGWAYEQYF.

The chain recombines TRBV6-1 with TRBJ1-5; no clear D gene. The germline V gene encodes CDR1 MNHNS and CDR2 SASEGT. The V gene lost 3 bases and the J gene lost 5 bases, with 8 bases spanning the gap. This CDR3 region has 13 residues. The CDR3 DNA sequence: TGTGCCAGCAGTGACGGCATTTATCAGCCCCAGCATTTT. Protein sequence: CASSDGIYQPQHF.